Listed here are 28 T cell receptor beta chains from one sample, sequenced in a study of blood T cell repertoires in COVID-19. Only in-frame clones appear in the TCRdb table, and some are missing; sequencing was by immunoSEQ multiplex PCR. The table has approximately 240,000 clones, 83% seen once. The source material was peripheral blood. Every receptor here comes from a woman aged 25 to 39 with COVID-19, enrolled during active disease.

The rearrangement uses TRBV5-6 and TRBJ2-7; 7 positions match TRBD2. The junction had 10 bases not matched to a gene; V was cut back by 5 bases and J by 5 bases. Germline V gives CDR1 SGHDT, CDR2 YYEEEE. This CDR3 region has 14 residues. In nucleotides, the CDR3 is TGTGCCAGCAGGGACGGACTAGAGACCCACGAGCAGTACTTC. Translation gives CASRDGLETHEQYF.

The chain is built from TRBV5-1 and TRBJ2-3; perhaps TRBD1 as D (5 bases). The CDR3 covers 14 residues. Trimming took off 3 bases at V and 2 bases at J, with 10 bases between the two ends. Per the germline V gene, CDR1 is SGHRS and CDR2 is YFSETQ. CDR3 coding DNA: TGCGCCAGCAGCTACGACAGCCCCACAGATACGCAGTATTTT. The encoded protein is CASSYDSPTDTQYF.

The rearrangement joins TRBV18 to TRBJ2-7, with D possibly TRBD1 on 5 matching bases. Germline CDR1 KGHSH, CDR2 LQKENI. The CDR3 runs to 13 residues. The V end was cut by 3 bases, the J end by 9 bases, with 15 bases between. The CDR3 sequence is CASSPDMPLGQYF. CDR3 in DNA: TGTGCCAGCTCACCGGACATGCCCCTGGGGCAGTACTTC.

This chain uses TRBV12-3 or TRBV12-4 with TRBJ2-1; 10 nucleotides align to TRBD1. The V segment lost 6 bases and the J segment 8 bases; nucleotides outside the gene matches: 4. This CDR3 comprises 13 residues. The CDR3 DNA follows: TGTGCCAGCAGCCGGGACAGGGGCGATGAGCAGTTCTTC. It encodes CASSRDRGDEQFF.

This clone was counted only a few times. The DNA for the CDR3 is TGCAGCGTTGGTCCGACAGGGGAAGCTTTCTTT. Its protein is CSVGPTGEAFF. The gene calls are TRBV29-1 and TRBJ1-1, with TRBD1 identical over 7 bases. The CDR3 spans 11 residues. Germline CDR1 and CDR2: SQVTM and ANQGSEA. J lost 8 bases, V lost 4 bases, and 4 bases had no gene match.

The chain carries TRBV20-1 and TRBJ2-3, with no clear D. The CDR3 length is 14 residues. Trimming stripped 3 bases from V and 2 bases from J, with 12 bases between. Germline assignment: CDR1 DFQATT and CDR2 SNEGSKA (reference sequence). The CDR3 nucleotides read TGCAGTGCTAGTTCACCCTATCCCACAGATACGCAGTATTTT. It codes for CSASSPYPTDTQYF.

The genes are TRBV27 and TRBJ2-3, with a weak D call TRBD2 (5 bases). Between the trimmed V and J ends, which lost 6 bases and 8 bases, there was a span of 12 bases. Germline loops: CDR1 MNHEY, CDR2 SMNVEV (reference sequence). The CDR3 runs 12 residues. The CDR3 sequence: CASRSRASTQYF. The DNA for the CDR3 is TGTGCCAGCAGATCGCGGGCGAGTACGCAGTATTTT.

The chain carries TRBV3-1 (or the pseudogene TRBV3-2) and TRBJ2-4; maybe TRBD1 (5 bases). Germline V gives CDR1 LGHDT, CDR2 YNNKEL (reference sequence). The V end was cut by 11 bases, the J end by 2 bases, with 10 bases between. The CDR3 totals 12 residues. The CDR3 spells CADSWSKNIQYF. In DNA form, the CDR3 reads TGTGCCGACAGCTGGTCCAAAAACATTCAGTACTTC.

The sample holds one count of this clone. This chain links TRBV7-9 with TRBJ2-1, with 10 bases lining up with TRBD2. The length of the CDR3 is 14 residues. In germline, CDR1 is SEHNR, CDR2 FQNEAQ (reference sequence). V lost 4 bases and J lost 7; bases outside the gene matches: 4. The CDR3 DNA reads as TGTGCCAGCAGCTGGGTGACTAGCGGGAATGAGCAGTTCTTC. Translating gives CASSWVTSGNEQFF. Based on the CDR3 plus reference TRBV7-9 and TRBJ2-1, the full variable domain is DTGVSQNPRHKITKRGQNVTFRCDPISEHNRLYWYRQTLGQGPEFLTYFQNEAQLEKSRLLSDRFSAERPKGSFSTLEIQRTEQGDSAMYLCASSWVTSGNEQFFGPGTRLTVL.

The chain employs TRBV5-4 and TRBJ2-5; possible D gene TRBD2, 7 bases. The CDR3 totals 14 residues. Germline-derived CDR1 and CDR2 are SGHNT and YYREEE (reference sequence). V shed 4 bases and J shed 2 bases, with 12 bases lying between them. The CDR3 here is CASSGGGQQETQYF. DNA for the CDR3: TGTGCCAGCAGCGGGGGGGGGCAGCAAGAGACCCAGTACTTC.

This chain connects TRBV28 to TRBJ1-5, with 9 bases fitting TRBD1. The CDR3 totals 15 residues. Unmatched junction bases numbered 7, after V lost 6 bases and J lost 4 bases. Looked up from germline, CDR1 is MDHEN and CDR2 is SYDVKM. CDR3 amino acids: CASSLTGGRNQPQHF. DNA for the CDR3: TGTGCCAGCAGCCTGACAGGGGGACGGAATCAGCCCCAGCATTTT.

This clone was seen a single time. Written as DNA, the CDR3 is TGTGCCAGCAGTTACGGTGGGCAGGGAACGACAAATGGCTACACCTTC. Its protein product is CASSYGGQGTTNGYTF. The chain uses TRBV6-6 and TRBJ1-2, with a tentative D call TRBD1 (5 bases). V dropped 2 bases and J dropped 6 bases, with 19 bases sitting between them. Germline V gene sequence: CDR1 MNHNY, CDR2 SVGAGI (reference sequence). CDR3 length equals 16 residues.

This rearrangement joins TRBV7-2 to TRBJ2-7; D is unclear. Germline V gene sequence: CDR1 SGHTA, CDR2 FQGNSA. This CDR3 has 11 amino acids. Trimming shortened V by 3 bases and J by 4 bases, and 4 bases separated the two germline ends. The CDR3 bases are TGTGCCAGCAGCTTTAGTTACGAGCAGTACTTC. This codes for CASSFSYEQYF.

The CDR3 protein is CAWSDDRGSSYYGYTF. CDR3 DNA sequence: TGTGCCTGGAGCGATGACAGGGGATCTTCCTACTATGGCTACACCTTC. V gene TRBV30 combines with J gene TRBJ1-2; 8 bases line up with TRBD1. Trimming removed 3 bases from V and 3 bases from J; junction bases left unmatched: 12. Germline CDR1 GTSNPN, CDR2 SVGIG (reference sequence). The CDR3 is made up of 16 amino acids.

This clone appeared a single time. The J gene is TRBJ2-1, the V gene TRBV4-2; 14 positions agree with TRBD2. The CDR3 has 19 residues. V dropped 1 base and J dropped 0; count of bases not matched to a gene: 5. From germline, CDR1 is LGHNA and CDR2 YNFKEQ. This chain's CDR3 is CASSQAGTSGSLSYNEQFF. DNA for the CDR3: TGTGCCAGCAGCCAAGCCGGGACTAGCGGGAGCCTCTCCTACAATGAGCAGTTCTTC.

This CDR3 is CASSTPQGSEAFF. CDR3 DNA: TGTGCCAGCAGCACCCCACAGGGGTCTGAAGCTTTCTTT. The rearrangement uses TRBV11-2 and TRBJ1-1; 7 nucleotides line up with TRBD1. The CDR3 is 13 residues long. The germline V gene has CDR1 SGHAT and CDR2 FQNNGV. V lost 5 bases to trimming and J lost 6 bases; unmatched junction nucleotides: 6.

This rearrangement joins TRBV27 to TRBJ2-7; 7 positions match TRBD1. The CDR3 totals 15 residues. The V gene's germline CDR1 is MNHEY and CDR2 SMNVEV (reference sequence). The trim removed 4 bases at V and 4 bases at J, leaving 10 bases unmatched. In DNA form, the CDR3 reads TGTGCCAGCAGTTACTTCGCAGGGGGTGATTACGAGCAGTACTTC. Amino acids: CASSYFAGGDYEQYF.

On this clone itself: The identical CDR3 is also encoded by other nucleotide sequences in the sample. CDR3 nucleotides: TGTGCCAGCTCACCCGGACAGGGCTATGGCTACACCTTC. It codes for CASSPGQGYGYTF. The chain carries TRBV18 and TRBJ1-2; 8 bases line up with TRBD1. V trimming: 3 bases; J trimming: 4 bases; junction bases outside the gene matches: 1. CDR1 is KGHSH, CDR2 LQKENI, per germline. The CDR3 spans 13 residues.

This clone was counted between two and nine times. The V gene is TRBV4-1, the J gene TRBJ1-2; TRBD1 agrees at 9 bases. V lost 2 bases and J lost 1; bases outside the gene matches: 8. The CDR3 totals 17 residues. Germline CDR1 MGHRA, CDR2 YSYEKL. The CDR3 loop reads CASSQFNRDRDNYGYTF. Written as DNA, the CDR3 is TGCGCCAGCAGCCAATTTAACCGGGACAGGGATAACTATGGCTACACCTTC.

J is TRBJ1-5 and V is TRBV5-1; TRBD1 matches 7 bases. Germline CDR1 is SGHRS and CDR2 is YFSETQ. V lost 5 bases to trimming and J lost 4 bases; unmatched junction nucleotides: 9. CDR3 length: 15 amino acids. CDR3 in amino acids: CASRTTGQPNQPQHF. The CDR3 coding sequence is TGCGCCAGCAGGACTACGGGACAGCCTAATCAGCCCCAGCATTTT.

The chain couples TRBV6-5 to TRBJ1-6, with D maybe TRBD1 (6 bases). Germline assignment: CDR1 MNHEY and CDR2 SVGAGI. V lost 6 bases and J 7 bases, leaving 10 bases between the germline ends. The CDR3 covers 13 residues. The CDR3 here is CASRDTGNSPLHF. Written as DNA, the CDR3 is TGTGCCAGCAGGGATACAGGGAATTCACCCCTCCACTTT.

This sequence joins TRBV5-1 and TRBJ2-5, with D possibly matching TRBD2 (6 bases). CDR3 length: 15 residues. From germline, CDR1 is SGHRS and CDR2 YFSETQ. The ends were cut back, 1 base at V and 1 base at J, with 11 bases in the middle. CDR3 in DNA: TGCGCCAGCAGCTTGAGTGCGGGGTCCCAAGAGACCCAGTACTTC. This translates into CASSLSAGSQETQYF.

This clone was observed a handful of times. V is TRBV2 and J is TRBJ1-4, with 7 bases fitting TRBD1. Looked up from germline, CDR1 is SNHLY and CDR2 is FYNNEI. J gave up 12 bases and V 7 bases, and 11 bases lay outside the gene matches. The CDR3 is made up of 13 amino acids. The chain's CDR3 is CASKRIRGEELFF. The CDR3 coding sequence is TGTGCCAGCAAGCGAATCAGGGGGGAAGAACTGTTTTTT.

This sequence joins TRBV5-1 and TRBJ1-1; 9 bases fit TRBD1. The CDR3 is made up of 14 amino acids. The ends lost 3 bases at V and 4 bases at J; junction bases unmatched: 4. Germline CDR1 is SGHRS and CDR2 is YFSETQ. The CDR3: CASSSQGAFTEAFF. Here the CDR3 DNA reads TGCGCCAGCAGCTCACAGGGGGCGTTCACTGAAGCTTTCTTT.

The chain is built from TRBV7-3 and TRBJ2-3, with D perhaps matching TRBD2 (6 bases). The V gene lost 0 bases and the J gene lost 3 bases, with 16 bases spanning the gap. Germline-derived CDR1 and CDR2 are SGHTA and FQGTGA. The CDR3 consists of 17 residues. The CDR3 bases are TGTGCCAGCAGCTTAACGGGGCGACTAGAAGGTACAGATACGCAGTATTTT. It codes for CASSLTGRLEGTDTQYF. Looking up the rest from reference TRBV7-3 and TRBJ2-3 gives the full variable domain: GAGVSQTPSNKVTEKGKYVELRCDPISGHTALYWYRQSLGQGPEFLIYFQGTGAADDSGLPNDRFFAVRPEGSVSTLKIQRTERGDSAVYLCASSLTGRLEGTDTQYFGPGTRLTVL.

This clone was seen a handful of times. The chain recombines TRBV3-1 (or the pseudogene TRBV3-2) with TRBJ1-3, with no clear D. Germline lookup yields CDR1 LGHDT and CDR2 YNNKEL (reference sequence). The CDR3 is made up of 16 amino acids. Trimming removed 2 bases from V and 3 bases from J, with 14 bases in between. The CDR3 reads CASSQFQAGHGNTIYF. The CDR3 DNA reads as TGTGCCAGCAGCCAATTTCAGGCCGGTCATGGAAACACCATATATTTT.

In DNA form, the CDR3 reads TGTGCCAGTAGTATCTCCAGGGGGCTGACTGAAGCTTTCTTT. Protein product: CASSISRGLTEAFF. The chain joins TRBV19 to TRBJ1-1, with TRBD1 matching over 8 bases. The CDR3 spans 14 residues. The trim removed 3 bases at V and 5 bases at J, leaving 5 bases unmatched. CDR1 LNHDA and CDR2 SQIVND come from the germline V gene (reference sequence).

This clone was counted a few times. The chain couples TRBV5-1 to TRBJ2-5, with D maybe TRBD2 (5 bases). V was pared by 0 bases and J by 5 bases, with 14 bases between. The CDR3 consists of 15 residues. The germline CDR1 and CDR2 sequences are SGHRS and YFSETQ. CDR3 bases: TGCGCCAGCAGCTTGGGAACGGACTCGGAGGAGACCCAGTACTTC. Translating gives CASSLGTDSEETQYF.